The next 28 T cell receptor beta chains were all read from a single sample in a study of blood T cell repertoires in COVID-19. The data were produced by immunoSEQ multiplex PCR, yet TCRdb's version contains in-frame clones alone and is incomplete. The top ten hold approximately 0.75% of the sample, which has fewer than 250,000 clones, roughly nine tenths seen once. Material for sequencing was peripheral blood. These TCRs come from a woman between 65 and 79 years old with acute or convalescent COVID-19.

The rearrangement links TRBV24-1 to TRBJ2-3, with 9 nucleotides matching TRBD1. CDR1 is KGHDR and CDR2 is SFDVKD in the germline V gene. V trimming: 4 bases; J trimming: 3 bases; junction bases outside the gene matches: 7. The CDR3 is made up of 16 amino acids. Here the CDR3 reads CATSDPGQGRTDTQYF. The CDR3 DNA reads TGTGCCACCAGTGACCCCGGACAGGGGCGTACAGATACGCAGTATTTT.

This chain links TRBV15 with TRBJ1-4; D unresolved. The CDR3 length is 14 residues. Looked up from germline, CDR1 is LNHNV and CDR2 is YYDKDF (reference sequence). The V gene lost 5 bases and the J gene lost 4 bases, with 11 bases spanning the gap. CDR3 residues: CATSGLTINEKLFF. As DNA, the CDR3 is TGTGCCACCAGCGGGTTGACAATTAATGAAAAACTGTTTTTT.

The CDR3 reads CASSEGVYSNQPQHF. The CDR3 DNA follows: TGCGCCAGCAGCGAGGGAGTCTATAGCAATCAGCCCCAGCATTTT. The chain recombines TRBV5-1 with TRBJ1-5; D unresolved. There are 15 residues in the CDR3. Looked up from germline, CDR1 is SGHRS and CDR2 is YFSETQ. V dropped 4 bases and J dropped 0 bases, with 11 bases sitting between them.

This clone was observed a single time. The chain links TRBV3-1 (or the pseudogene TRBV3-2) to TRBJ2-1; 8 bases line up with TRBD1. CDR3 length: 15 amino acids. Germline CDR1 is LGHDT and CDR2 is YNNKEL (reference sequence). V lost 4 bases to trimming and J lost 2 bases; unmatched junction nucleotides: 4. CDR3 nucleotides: TGTGCCAGCAGCCTTCGGACAGGGACCTACAATGAGCAGTTCTTC. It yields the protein CASSLRTGTYNEQFF.

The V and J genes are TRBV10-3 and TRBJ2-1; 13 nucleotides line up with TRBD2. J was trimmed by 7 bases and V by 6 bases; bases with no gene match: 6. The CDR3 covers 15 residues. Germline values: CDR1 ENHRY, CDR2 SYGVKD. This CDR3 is CAISPGLAGYNEQFF. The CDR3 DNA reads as TGTGCCATCAGCCCGGGACTAGCGGGGTATAATGAGCAGTTCTTC.

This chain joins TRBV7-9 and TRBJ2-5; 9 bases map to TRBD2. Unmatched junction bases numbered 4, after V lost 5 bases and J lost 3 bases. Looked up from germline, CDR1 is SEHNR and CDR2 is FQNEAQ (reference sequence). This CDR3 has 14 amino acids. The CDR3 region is CASSPGGGEETQYF. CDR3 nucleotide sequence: TGTGCCAGCAGCCCCGGCGGGGGGGAAGAGACCCAGTACTTC.

The CDR3, as DNA: TGTGCCAGCAGCCAGGACAGGGGTGATGAAAAACTGTTTTTT. Its protein is CASSQDRGDEKLFF. The V gene is TRBV21-1, the J gene TRBJ1-4; the tabulated D call, TRBD1, remains unverified against the DNA. TRBV21-1 corresponds to a pseudogene. The CDR3 totals 14 residues.

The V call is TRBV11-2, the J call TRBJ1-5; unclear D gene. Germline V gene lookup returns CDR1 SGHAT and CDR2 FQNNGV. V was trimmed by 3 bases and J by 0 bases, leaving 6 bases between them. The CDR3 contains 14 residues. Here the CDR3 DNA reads TGTGCCAGCAGCTTTGCGGGTAGCAATCAGCCCCAGCATTTT. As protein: CASSFAGSNQPQHF.

This chain's CDR3 is CASSLNPSGETQYF. Written as DNA, the CDR3 is TGCGCCAGCAGCTTGAACCCTAGCGGGGAGACCCAGTACTTC. V and J are TRBV5-1 and TRBJ2-5; 8 nucleotides line up with TRBD2. The CDR3 totals 14 residues. The V segment lost 1 base and the J segment 5 bases; nucleotides outside the gene matches: 4. From germline, CDR1 is SGHRS and CDR2 YFSETQ.

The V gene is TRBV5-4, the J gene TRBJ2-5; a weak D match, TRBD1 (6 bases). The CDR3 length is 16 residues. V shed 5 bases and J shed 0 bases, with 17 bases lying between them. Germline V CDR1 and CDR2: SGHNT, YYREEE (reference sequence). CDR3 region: CASSSPGRGDQETQYF. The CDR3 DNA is TGTGCCAGCAGTTCTCCGGGCAGGGGCGACCAAGAGACCCAGTACTTC.

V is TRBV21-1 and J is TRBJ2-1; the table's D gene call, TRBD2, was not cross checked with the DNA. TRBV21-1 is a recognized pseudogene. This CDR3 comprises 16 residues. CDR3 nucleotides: TGTGCCAGCAGCGGAAGCGGGAGGCCGATCTACAATGAGCAGTTCTTC. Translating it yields CASSGSGRPIYNEQFF.

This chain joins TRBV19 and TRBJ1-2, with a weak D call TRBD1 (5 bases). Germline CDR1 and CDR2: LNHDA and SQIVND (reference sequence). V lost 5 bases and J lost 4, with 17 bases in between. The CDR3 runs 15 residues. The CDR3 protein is CASSFRIGHSYGYTF. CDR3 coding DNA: TGTGCCAGTAGTTTCCGCATCGGACATTCCTATGGCTACACCTTC.

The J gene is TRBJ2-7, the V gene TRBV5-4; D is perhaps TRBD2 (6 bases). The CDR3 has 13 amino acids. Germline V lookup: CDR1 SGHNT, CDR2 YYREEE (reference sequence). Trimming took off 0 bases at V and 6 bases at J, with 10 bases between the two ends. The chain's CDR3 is CASSLAGGTEQYF. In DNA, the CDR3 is TGTGCCAGCAGCTTGGCCGGAGGGACCGAGCAGTACTTC.

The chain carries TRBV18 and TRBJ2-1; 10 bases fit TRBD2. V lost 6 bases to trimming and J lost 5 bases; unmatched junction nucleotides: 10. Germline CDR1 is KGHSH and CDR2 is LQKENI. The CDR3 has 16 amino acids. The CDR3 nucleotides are TGTGCCAGCTCTCCTAACCTAGCGGGAGTGAACAATGAGCAGTTCTTC. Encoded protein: CASSPNLAGVNNEQFF.

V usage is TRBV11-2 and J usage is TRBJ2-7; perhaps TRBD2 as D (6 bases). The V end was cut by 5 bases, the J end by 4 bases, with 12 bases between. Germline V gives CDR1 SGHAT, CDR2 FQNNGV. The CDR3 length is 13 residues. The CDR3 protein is CASSGSGVYEQYF. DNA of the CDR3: TGTGCCAGCAGCGGTAGCGGAGTTTACGAGCAGTACTTC.

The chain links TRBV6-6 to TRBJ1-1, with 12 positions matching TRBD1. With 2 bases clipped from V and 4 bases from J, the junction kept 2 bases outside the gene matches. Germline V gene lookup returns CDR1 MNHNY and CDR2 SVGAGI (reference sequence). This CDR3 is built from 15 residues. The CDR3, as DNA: TGTGCCAGCAGTTACGCGGGACAGGGGGCCACTGAAGCTTTCTTT. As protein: CASSYAGQGATEAFF.

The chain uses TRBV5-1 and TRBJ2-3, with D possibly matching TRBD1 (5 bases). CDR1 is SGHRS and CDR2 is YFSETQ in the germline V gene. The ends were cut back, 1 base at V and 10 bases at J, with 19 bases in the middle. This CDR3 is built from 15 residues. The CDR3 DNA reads TGCGCCAGCAGCTTGTCAGGGCCCCAGGGTGGTCCGCAGTATTTT. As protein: CASSLSGPQGGPQYF.

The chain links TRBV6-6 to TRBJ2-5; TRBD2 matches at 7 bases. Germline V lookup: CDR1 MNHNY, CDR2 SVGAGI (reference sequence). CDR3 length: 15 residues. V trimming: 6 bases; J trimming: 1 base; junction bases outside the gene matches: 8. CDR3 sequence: CASSDIQRGQETQYF. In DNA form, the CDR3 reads TGTGCCAGCAGCGACATCCAGCGGGGCCAAGAGACCCAGTACTTC.

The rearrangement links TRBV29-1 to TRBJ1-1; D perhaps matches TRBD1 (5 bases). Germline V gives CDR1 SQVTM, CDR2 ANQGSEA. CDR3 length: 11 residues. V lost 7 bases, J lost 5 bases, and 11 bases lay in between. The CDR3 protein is CSARGGTEAFF. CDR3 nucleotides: TGCAGCGCCCGTGGGGGGACTGAAGCTTTCTTT.

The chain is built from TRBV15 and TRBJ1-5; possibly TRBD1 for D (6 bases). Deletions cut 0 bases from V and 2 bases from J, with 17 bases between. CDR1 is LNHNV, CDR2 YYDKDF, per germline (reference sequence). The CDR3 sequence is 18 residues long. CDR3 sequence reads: CATSRDSPGESGNQPQHF. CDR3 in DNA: TGTGCCACCAGCAGAGATTCTCCAGGGGAAAGCGGCAATCAGCCCCAGCATTTT.

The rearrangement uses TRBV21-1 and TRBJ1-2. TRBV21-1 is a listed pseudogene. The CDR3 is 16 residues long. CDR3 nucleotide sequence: TGTGCCAGCAGCAAAAGAAAGGGATGGGGGGACTATGGCTACACCTTC. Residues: CASSKRKGWGDYGYTF.

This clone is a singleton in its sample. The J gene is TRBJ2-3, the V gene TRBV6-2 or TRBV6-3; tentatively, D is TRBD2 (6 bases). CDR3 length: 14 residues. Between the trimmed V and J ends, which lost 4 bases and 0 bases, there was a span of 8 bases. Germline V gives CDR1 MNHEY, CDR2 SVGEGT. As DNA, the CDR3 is TGTGCCAGCAGTTCGAGCGGGAGCACAGATACGCAGTATTTT. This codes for CASSSSGSTDTQYF.

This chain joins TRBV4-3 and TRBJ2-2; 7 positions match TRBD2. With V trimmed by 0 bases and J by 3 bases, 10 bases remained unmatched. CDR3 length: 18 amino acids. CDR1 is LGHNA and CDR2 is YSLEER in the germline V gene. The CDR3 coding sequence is TGCGCCAGCAGCCAAGATCCAGGGTCTAGCGGTTACACCGGGGAGCTGTTTTTT. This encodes CASSQDPGSSGYTGELFF.

As DNA, the CDR3 is TGTGCCAGCAGCGTAGGGACAGACCGAACCTACGAGCAGTACTTC. Translating it yields CASSVGTDRTYEQYF. The V and J genes are TRBV9 and TRBJ2-7; tentatively, D is TRBD1 (6 bases). Looked up from germline, CDR1 is SGDLS and CDR2 is YYNGEE. Trimming took off 0 bases at V and 2 bases at J, with 12 bases between the two ends. This CDR3 has 15 amino acids.

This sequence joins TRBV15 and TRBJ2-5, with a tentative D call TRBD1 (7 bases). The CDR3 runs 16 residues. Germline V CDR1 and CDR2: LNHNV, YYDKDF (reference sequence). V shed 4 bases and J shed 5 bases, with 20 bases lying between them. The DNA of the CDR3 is TGTGCCACCAGCACCCGGACAGGCCGAGGAGGGGAGACCCAGTACTTC. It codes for CATSTRTGRGGETQYF.

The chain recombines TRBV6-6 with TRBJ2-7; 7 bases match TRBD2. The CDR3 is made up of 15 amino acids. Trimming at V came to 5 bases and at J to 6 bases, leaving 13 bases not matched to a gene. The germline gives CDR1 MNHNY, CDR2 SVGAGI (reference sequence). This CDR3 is CASSALAASPLEQYF. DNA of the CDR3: TGTGCCAGCAGTGCCCTAGCGGCTTCACCTCTCGAGCAGTACTTC.

The CDR3 DNA is TGCGCCAGCAGCTTGGTTCAGGGGGTTGGGCAGTTCTTC. It encodes CASSLVQGVGQFF. V usage is TRBV5-1 and J usage is TRBJ2-1; 7 nucleotides line up with TRBD1. Germline-derived CDR1 and CDR2 are SGHRS and YFSETQ. Trimming took 0 bases from V and 12 from J; bases not matched to a gene: 6. The CDR3 covers 13 residues.

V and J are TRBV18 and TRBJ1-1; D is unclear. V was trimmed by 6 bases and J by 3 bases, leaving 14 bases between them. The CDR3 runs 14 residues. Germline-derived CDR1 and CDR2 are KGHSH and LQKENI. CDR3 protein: CASSPGVYDTEAFF. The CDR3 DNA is TGTGCCAGCTCCCCCGGGGTTTATGACACTGAAGCTTTCTTT.